This T cell receptor beta chain was identified during a study of CD8 T cells in Susac syndrome. Concerning this clonotype itself: The antigen is unknown.

Sequencing targeted TCR beta in T cells from blood (CD8+ and CD4+). TEMRA cells underwent FACS enrichment and CD8+ and CD4+ T cells underwent negative isolation. Random-hexamer reverse transcription was applied to about 0.45 to 1 ug RNA. TCR beta CDR3 was amplified by immunoSEQ covering 54 Vbeta and 13 Jbeta. TCRdb re-derived calls from the immunoSEQ multiplex PCR reads in MiXCR, one entry per CDR3 protein. This sample has 150,000 to 200,000 distinct CDR3 sequences, with approximately 93% found just once. Study-level findings and limits: It was acknowledged by the study that relatively few individuals were included in its TCR sequencing and HLA analysis.

The sequencing input was CD4+ T cells from PBMCs. The source is a human donor with multiple sclerosis.

CDR3 sequence (DNA): TGTGCCAGTAGTAATACCGGGACAGGGGAGTTTCGCTACACCTTC. Translated, it gives CASSNTGTGEFRYTF. This chain uses TRBV19 with TRBJ1-2; 10 bases agree with TRBD1. The CDR3 covers 15 residues. Germline CDR1 LNHDA, CDR2 SQIVND (reference sequence). J gave up 9 bases and V 4 bases, and 11 bases lay outside the gene matches.